Sequencing of this T cell receptor beta chain was carried out in a study of shared clonotypes between healthy human individuals (dated by TCRdb to about 2020). Background for the entire study: The cohort included a few men and a couple of women between 18 and 49 years of age. To estimate repertoire size and how much clonotypes are shared between individuals, the study performed deep sequencing of blood TCR repertoires from roughly five healthy adults. Per donor, leukapheresis produced somewhere between about 0.94 and 9 billion PBMCs. For each donor, CD4 naive and CD4 memory were each run on three plates, CD8 naive on two plates, and CD8 memory on one plate. Different laboratories and diverse techniques were used to prepare libraries and sequence TCR repertoires, to increase sequencing depth and limit assay-specific biases.

Using the deep immunoSEQ assay, multiplex PCR amplified TCR CDR3 regions from genomic DNA. Extracted genomic DNA from each cell subset was distributed evenly across all wells of several immunoSEQ 96-well plates, and each plate was treated as a replicate. Each replicate PCR for sorted subsets received 200 ng genomic DNA, equal to around 32,000 T cell genomes. The purified libraries were quantified using a Qubit 3.0 fluorometer, sized with a Bioanalyzer 2100, and then quantified again using the KAPA Library Quantification kit. A separate single-read 150-cycle Illumina NextSeq 550 flow cell was used to sequence each immunoSEQ 96-well plate. Processing in the source paper ran as follows. Because the immunoSEQ output included only junctional sequences and no quality scores, the filtering could not be the same as the filtering used for full-length reads. To assign V/J genes and CDR3, sequences were annotated against IMGT germline references using PyIR, a Python wrapper for IgBLAST v1.9. Reads were removed for weak V/J assignments (E-value above 1e-6), missing CDR3, stop codons, out-of-frame junctions, or ambiguous translated residues. A V3J clonotype was defined by an identical inferred V gene, J gene, and CDR3 amino acid sequence. The percentage overlap between two repertoires was calculated by dividing the number of shared unique clonotypes by the size of the smaller repertoire. Repertoire richness was assessed with RTK rarefaction, the Chao1 estimator, and Recon v2.1 estimates of unobserved clonotypes. Generation probabilities for all TCRbeta clonotypes obtained by the gDNA method from several donors were computed using OLGA. TCRdb carries this immuneACCESS record with in-frame sequences only. Its versions omit some clonotypes, under half of them owing to an unresolved V gene in the studies checked, with the rest unexplained. V and J calls and clone size are given by that table; D and trimming were obtained from the DNA. For this sample there are about 960,000 clones; about 80% appear just once. About 1.5% of the sample belongs to the ten largest clones.

The donors were healthy, HIV-negative adults who had no recently reported acute infections or vaccinations. Every donor was a Caucasian adult residing in Nashville, Tennessee, USA. Magnetic negative selection was used to enrich CD4+ T cells, after which naive cells were positively selected on CD45RA and the negative fraction became the memory subset. After blood collection by leukapheresis, PBMCs were isolated using Ficoll-Histopaque density gradient centrifugation and then cryopreserved in the vapor phase of liquid nitrogen. Purity and quantity of every magnetically sorted T cell population were checked by analytical flow cytometry. From each sorted fraction, genomic DNA was isolated and quantified by UV absorbance on a Nanodrop 2000c. As for this clone: This clone's antigen is unknown. The record has no base qualities; no much larger clone is one base away.

The study at large found these results: Because the study included a small number of donors, the genetic and exposure-history diversity represented was limited. Incomplete sequencing was indicated by rarefaction of sorted-subset datasets, despite the large sequencing depth. Sampling was restricted to blood, and TCR repertoires in tissues likely differ from the TCR repertoires found in blood. Around 5.4% of naive CD4, 3% to 3.5% of naive CD8, approximately 2% of memory CD4, and around 0.42% of memory CD8 clonotypes were shared across several donors. Pairwise subsampling led to the expectation that sequencing depth would affect the degree of clonotype sharing among donors. Clonotypes shared by all four sorted-subset donors showed higher generation probabilities than non-shared clonotypes. Naive subsets generally had larger estimated clonotype richness than memory subsets.

Sequencing used memory CD4+ T cells sorted from blood. The sample's cell subset or site label is to be understood as: CD45RA-negative fraction. This sequence was found in a young man in good health.

The CDR3 has the sequence CASSEQGTGNQPQHF. The sequenced DNA: TGTGCCAGTAGTGAACAGGGGACAGGCAATCAGCCCCAGCATTTT. Rearrangement joined TRBV19 to TRBJ1-5; 7 bases in the middle match TRBD1. Taken from cysteine to phenylalanine, the CDR3 has 15 residues. The only DNA kept is the CDR3, 45 bases in frame from the first base. Relative to germline, V is missing 5 bases and J is missing 2 bases, with 6 bases of the junction outside any gene match. CDR1 is given as LNHDA and CDR2 as SQIVND, both from the germline V gene (reference sequence).